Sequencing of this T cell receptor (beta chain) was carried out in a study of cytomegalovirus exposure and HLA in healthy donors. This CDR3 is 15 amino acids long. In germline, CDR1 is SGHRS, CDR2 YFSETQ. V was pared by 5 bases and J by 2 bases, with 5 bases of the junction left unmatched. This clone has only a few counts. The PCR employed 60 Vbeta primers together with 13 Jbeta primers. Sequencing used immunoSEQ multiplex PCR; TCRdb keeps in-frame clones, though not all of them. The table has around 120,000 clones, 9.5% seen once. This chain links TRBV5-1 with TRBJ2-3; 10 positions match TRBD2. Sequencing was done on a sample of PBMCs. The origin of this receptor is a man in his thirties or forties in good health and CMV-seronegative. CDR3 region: CASRELAGNTDTQYF. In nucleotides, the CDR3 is TGCGCCAGCAGGGAACTAGCGGGGAACACAGATACGCAGTATTTT.